The T cell receptor beta chain under discussion was sequenced for a study of T and B cells in COVID-19 patients. Background on the study: COVID-19 patients gave peripheral blood either during active infection or after recovery.

This CDR3 region has 15 residues. Germline CDR1 is LGHNA and CDR2 is YSLEER. J lost 3 bases, V lost 3 bases, and 7 bases had no gene match. TRB rearrangements were amplified by multiplex PCR with BIOMED2 TRB-A/B primers. Using its own MiXCR run on the multiplex PCR reads, TCRdb lists one record per CDR3 protein. The sample includes about 5,100 distinct CDR3 sequences, 21% of them seen just once. This clonotype was counted a few times. Each TRB amplification used about 230-550 ng of genomic DNA from blood. This chain joins TRBV4-3 and TRBJ2-7; 8 positions match TRBD1. This clonotype was obtained from a human donor with active COVID-19. The specimen sequenced was blood. The CDR3 sequence: CASSQGTGAYYEQYF. CDR3 in DNA: TGCGCCAGCAGCCAGGGGACAGGAGCCTACTACGAGCAGTACTTC.